This is a list of T cell receptor beta chains from one sample in a study of blood T cell repertoires in COVID-19. The repertoire was sequenced with immunoSEQ multiplex PCR; TCRdb's copy has only in-frame clones and lacks some. Among some 150,000 clones listed, 87% were seen once. The sample comprised peripheral blood. These receptors originate from a woman aged 55 to 70 with active or convalescent COVID-19. Each CDR3 is given with its conserved first and last residue. D genes are given only for firm matches. The listing skips clone size in some rows; elsewhere it reads once, few, many or a size class.

V	J	size	D	DNA	CDR3
TRBV5-1	TRBJ2-7	few	TRBD1	TGCGCCAGCAGCTGGACAGGGGCGGACGAGCAGTACTTC	CASSWTGADEQYF
TRBV6-5	TRBJ2-1	NA	TRBD1	TGTGCCAGCAGTTACTCCGGGACAGGGGTCCTTGAGCAGTTCTTC	CASSYSGTGVLEQFF
TRBV7-9	TRBJ2-7	NA	TRBD2	TGTGCCAGCAGTTACGGACTAGCGGGGGGGTCGGACGAGCAGTACTTC	CASSYGLAGGSDEQYF
TRBV5-1	TRBJ2-2	NA	NA	TGCGCCAGCAGCTTGAAGAGTAACGGGGAGCTGTTTTTT	CASSLKSNGELFF
TRBV7-3	TRBJ2-1	NA	NA	TGTGCCAGCAGCCCAACGGGGGTGGCCAACAATGAGCAGTTCTTC	CASSPTGVANNEQFF
TRBV11-2	TRBJ2-7	NA	TRBD1	TGTGCCAGCAGCATTGGACAGGGGGCGTCCTACGAGCAGTACTTC	CASSIGQGASYEQYF
TRBV5-6	TRBJ2-3	NA	TRBD2	TGTGCCAGCAGTCGGGAGGTTAACACAGATACGCAGTATTTT	CASSREVNTDTQYF
TRBV6-1	TRBJ2-5	few	NA	TGTGCCAGCAGTGAGAGCGGGTGGGGAGAGACCCAGTACTTC	CASSESGWGETQYF
TRBV18	TRBJ2-2	NA	TRBD2	TGTGCCAGCTCACCAGCGATAGCGGGGAACACCGGGGAGCTGTTTTTT	CASSPAIAGNTGELFF
TRBV19	TRBJ2-3	NA	NA	TGTGCCAGTAGTATAGCGGGGGAGAGCACAGATACGCAGTATTTT	CASSIAGESTDTQYF
TRBV7-8	TRBJ2-7	NA	TRBD1	TGTGCCAGCAGCTTACCGACAGGGGGCTACGAGCAGTACTTC	CASSLPTGGYEQYF
TRBV3-1/TRBV3-2	TRBJ1-2	NA	NA	TGTGCCAGCAGCCAAGATCTGGAGACGCTTAACTATGGCTACACCTTC	CASSQDLETLNYGYTF
TRBV2	TRBJ1-5	once	TRBD1	TGTGCCAGCAGTGTTCAACAGGGGGTTAATCAGCCCCAGCATTTT	CASSVQQGVNQPQHF
TRBV5-5	TRBJ2-1	NA	NA	TGTGCCAGCAGCTTGGGAACGAATCTAGAAGGCTACAATGAGCAGTTCTTC	CASSLGTNLEGYNEQFF
TRBV3-1/TRBV3-2	TRBJ2-1	NA	TRBD2	TGTGCCAGCAGCCAAGCGGGGCGGGGGGTCAATGAGCAGTTCTTC	CASSQAGRGVNEQFF
TRBV7-9	TRBJ2-5	once	TRBD2	TGTGCCAGCAGCTCGGGGACTAGCGGCTACGGGACCCAGTACTTC	CASSSGTSGYGTQYF
TRBV15	TRBJ2-1	NA	TRBD2	TGTGCCACCAGCAGAGGACCTAGCGGGGTTAATGAGCAGTTCTTC	CATSRGPSGVNEQFF
TRBV4-3	TRBJ1-6	NA	TRBD1	TGCGCCAGCAGCCAAGATCAGGGGGTCAATTCACCCCTCCACTTT	CASSQDQGVNSPLHF
TRBV30	TRBJ1-2	NA	TRBD1	TGTGCCTCCCCAGGGGGCAACTATGGCTACACCTTC	CASPGGNYGYTF
TRBV30	TRBJ1-1	NA	NA	TGTGCCTGGAGTCGCGGGGAGGATACTGAAGCTTTCTTT	CAWSRGEDTEAFF
TRBV4-1	TRBJ2-5	NA	NA	TGCGCCAGCAGCCAAATACAGGGGAGGAAGGGGACCCAGTACTTC	CASSQIQGRKGTQYF
TRBV20-1	TRBJ1-2	NA	NA	TGCAGTGCTAGTCCACAGGGAGGGTATGGCTACACCTTC	CSASPQGGYGYTF
TRBV19	TRBJ1-2	NA	TRBD1	TGTGCCAGTAGTATATTGGACAGGGGGTCAAATGGCTACACCTTC	CASSILDRGSNGYTF
TRBV5-1	TRBJ2-1	once	NA	TGCGCCAGCGCTTGGGCAGGGCTGAACAATGAGCAGTTCTTC	CASAWAGLNNEQFF
TRBV18	TRBJ2-1	NA	TRBD1	TGTGCCAGCTCACCCGGGGCAGGGGGATACAATGAGCAGTTCTTC	CASSPGAGGYNEQFF
TRBV5-1	TRBJ2-3	NA	TRBD2	TGCGCCAGCAGCTTGTACAGCGGGGCAGCAGATACGCAGTATTTT	CASSLYSGAADTQYF
TRBV20-1	TRBJ2-5	NA	TRBD2	TGCAGTGCTAGTTACCTAGCGGGCAAAGAGACCCAGTACTTC	CSASYLAGKETQYF
TRBV11-2	TRBJ1-2	NA	NA	TGTGCCAGCACCCCCAACAGGATTCCCGGGGGCTACACCTTC	CASTPNRIPGGYTF
TRBV19	TRBJ1-2	NA	TRBD1	TGTGCCAGTAGCTTTGGGACAGCCTATGGCTACACCTTC	CASSFGTAYGYTF
TRBV5-1	TRBJ1-4	once	NA	TGCGCCAGCAGCTTGGCCGGCGTCGGACTTAATGAAAAACTGTTTTTT	CASSLAGVGLNEKLFF
TRBV7-2	TRBJ2-7	NA	TRBD1	TGTGCCAGCAGGACACCGGGACAGGGGTCCTACGAGCAGTACTTC	CASRTPGQGSYEQYF
TRBV19	TRBJ1-2	NA	NA	TGTGCCAGTAGTATTAAGGGCAGGGCTGCCAGTTATGGCTACACCTTC	CASSIKGRAASYGYTF
TRBV19	TRBJ2-2	NA	NA	TGTGCCAGTACTGCAAGATCGGCCGGGGAGCTGTTTTTT	CASTARSAGELFF
TRBV21-1	TRBJ2-3	NA	NA	TGTGCCAGCAGCAAAGGAGGGGATGCGGGGGCTGCCACAGATACGCAGTATTTT	CASSKGGDAGAATDTQYF
TRBV5-1	TRBJ2-4	NA	TRBD1	TGCGCCAGCAGCGGGGACAGTGAAGGAAACATTCAGTACTTC	CASSGDSEGNIQYF
TRBV27	TRBJ2-1	once	NA	TGTGCCAGCAGTTTCCCGGGGAAGGAGCAGTTCTTC	CASSFPGKEQFF
TRBV11-2	TRBJ2-5	once	TRBD2	TGTGCCAGCAGCCAGGGACCGACGGGGGGAGAGACCCAGTACTTC	CASSQGPTGGETQYF
TRBV10-3	TRBJ2-1	NA	TRBD2	TGTGCCATCAGTGCCACCCCCGCGGGGGAAAATAATGAGCAGTTCTTC	CAISATPAGENNEQFF
TRBV11-2	TRBJ1-5	NA	TRBD1	TGTGCCAGCAGCGAGGACAGGGTCCAGCCCCAGCATTTT	CASSEDRVQPQHF
TRBV5-1	TRBJ1-1	NA	NA	TGCGCCAGCAGCTCCGGACAGAGCCCTGAAGCTTTCTTT	CASSSGQSPEAFF
TRBV6-5	TRBJ2-1	NA	TRBD1	TGTGCCAGCAGTTACACAGGGGGAGAGCAGTTCTTC	CASSYTGGEQFF
TRBV4-3	TRBJ1-3	once	NA	TGCGCCAGCAGCCAAGATCTCTCAGGTCCCTCTGGAAACACCATATATTTT	CASSQDLSGPSGNTIYF
TRBV5-1	TRBJ2-1	NA	TRBD2	TGCGCCAGCAGCCCGGAGGGACTAGCGAGCGACAATGAGCAGTTCTTC	CASSPEGLASDNEQFF